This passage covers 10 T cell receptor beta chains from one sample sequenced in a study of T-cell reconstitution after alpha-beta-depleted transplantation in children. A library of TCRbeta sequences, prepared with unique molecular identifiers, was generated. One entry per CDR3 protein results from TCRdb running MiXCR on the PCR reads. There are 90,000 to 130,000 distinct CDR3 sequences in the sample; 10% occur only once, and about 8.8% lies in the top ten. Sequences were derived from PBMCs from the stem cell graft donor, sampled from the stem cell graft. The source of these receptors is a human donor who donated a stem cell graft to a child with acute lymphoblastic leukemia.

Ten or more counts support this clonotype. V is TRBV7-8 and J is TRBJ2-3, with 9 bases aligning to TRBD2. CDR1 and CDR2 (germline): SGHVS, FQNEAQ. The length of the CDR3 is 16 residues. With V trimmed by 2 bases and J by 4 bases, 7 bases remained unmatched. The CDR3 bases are TGTGCCAGCAGCTTACGTAGCGGGAGCATTGCAGATACGCAGTATTTT. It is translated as CASSLRSGSIADTQYF. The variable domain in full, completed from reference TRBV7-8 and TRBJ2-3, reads GAGVSQSPRYKVAKRGQDVALRCDPISGHVSLFWYQQALGQGPEFLTYFQNEAQLDKSGLPSDRFFAERPEGSVSTLKIQRTQQEDSAVYLCASSLRSGSIADTQYFGPGTRLTVL.

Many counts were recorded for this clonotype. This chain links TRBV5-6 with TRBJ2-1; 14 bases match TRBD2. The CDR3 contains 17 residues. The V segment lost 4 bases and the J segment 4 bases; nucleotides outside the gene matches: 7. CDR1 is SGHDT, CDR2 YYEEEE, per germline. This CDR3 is CASSLEGLAGVYNEQFF. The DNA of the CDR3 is TGTGCCAGCAGCCTGGAGGGACTAGCGGGAGTGTACAATGAGCAGTTCTTC.

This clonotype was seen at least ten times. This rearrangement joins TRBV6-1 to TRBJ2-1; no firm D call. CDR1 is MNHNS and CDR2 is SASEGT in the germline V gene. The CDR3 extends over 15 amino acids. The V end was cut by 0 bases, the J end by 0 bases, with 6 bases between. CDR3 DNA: TGTGCCAGCAGTGAAGCGGCAGGCTCCTACAATGAGCAGTTCTTC. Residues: CASSEAAGSYNEQFF.

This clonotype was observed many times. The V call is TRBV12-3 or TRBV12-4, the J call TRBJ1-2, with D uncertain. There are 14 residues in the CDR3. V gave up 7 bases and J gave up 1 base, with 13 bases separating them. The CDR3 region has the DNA TGTGCCAGCACCACCGAGCAGTTTAACTATGGCTACACCTTC. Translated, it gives CASTTEQFNYGYTF.

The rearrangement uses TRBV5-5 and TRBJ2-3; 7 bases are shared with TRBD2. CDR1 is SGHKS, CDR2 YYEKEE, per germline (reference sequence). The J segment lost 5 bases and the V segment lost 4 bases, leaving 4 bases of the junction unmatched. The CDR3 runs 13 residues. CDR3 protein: CASSPAGEDTQYF. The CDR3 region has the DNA TGTGCCAGCAGCCCCGCGGGGGAAGATACGCAGTATTTT.

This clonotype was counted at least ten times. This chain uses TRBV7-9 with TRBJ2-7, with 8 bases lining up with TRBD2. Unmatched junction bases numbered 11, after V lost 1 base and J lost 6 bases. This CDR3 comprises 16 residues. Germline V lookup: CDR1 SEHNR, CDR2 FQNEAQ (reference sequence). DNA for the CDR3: TGTGCCAGCAGCTTAGAGAGTCAAGCGGGAGTCGGCGAGCAGTACTTC. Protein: CASSLESQAGVGEQYF.

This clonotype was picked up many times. This CDR3 is CSALRDRDYGYTF. CDR3 DNA sequence: TGCAGTGCTCTCCGGGACAGGGACTATGGCTACACCTTC. V is TRBV20-1 and J is TRBJ1-2, with 9 bases fitting TRBD1. CDR3 size: 13 residues. Germline CDR1 DFQATT, CDR2 SNEGSKA (reference sequence). V gave up 5 bases and J gave up 3 bases; unmatched junction bases: 4.

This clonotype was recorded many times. The CDR3 nucleotides read TGTGCCAGCAGCCGTTGGACAGGGGAGGACGAGCAGTACTTC. It encodes CASSRWTGEDEQYF. The J gene is TRBJ2-7, the V gene TRBV7-2; 9 bases are a match to TRBD1. Per germline, CDR1 SGHTA and CDR2 FQGNSA. V was clipped by 5 bases and J by 5 bases; unmatched bases: 7. The CDR3 length is 14 residues. The whole variable domain, filled in from reference TRBV7-2 and TRBJ2-7, reads GAGVSQSPSNKVTEKGKDVELRCDPISGHTALYWYRQSLGQGLEFLIYFQGNSAPDKSGLPSDRFSAERTGGSVSTLTIQRTQQEDSAVYLCASSRWTGEDEQYFGPGTRLTVT.

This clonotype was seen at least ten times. Here the CDR3 reads CASSPGGTLNTEAFF. As DNA, the CDR3 is TGTGCCAGCAGCCCAGGGGGAACCTTGAACACTGAAGCTTTCTTT. This chain uses TRBV7-9 with TRBJ1-1; TRBD1 matches at 7 bases. Trimming removed 5 bases from V and 0 bases from J; junction bases left unmatched: 6. Looked up from germline, CDR1 is SEHNR and CDR2 is FQNEAQ (reference sequence). The CDR3 consists of 15 residues.

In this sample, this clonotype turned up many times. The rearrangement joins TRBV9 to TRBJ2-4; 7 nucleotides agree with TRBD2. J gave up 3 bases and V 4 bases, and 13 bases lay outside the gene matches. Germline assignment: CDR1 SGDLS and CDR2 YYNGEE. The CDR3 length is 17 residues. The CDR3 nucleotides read TGTGCCAGCAGCTATGGCCGGGGAGGGTCTGGCAAAAACATTCAGTACTTC. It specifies CASSYGRGGSGKNIQYF.